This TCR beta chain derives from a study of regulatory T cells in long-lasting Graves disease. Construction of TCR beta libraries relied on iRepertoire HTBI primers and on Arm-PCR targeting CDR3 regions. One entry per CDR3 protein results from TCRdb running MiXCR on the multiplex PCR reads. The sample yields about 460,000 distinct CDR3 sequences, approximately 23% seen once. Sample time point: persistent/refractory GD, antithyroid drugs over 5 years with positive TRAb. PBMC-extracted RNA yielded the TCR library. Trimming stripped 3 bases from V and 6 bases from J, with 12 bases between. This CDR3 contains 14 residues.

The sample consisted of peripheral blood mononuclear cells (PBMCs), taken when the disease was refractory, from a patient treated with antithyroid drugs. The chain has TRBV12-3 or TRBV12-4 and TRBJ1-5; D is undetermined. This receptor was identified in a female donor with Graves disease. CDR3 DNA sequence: TGTGCCAGCAGTTTTGCAGGTAGGAGTCAGCCCCAGCATTTT. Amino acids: CASSFAGRSQPQHF.